Sequencing of this T cell receptor beta chain was carried out in a study of beta chain features in type 1 diabetes (dated by TCRdb to between 2018 and 2020). For the study in its entirety: No differences in mean age, gender distribution, total cell number or subset yield were found between patients and healthy donors. Regulatory and stem cell-like memory subsets were obtained from only 8 patients and roughly 8 healthy donors, while naive and central memory subsets were obtained from all 30 or so donors. In the study, recently diagnosed type 1 diabetes patients and matched healthy donors were compared on the TCRB repertoires of their sorted circulating CD4+ T cell subsets. Across all samples, roughly 110,000,000 sorted cells were examined, and cell number per subset correlated strongly with RNA yield. On the study overall, not on this receptor specifically: Because cDNA was sequenced instead of genomic DNA, highly expressing activated cells could be over-represented, though the groups showed no difference in activation or CD3 levels. Because the HLA sub-analyses included only small numbers of individuals, any influence of HLA type on TCRB rearrangement was left unresolved. PCR might favor shorter templates, but patient and control samples were amplified and corrected together, so any skew would affect both groups equally. Patients with type 1 diabetes made fewer insertions and deleted more nucleotides at VDJ recombination sites, implying thymic rearrangement abnormalities. Type 1 diabetes patients showed a moderate but significant shortening of TCRB CDR3 length in all four CD4+ subsets. Naive, central memory and regulatory TCRB repertoires appeared to be more alike among patients than among healthy donors.

A single peripheral blood draw of 90 to 150 mL on average was collected from each donor into heparinised tubes. A BD FACSAria II and a panel including CD45RO, CCR7, CD25, CD127, CD95 and CD27 were used to sort naive, central memory, regulatory and stem cell-like memory CD4+ T cells. Purity was above 98% for every sorted population. Right away, PBMCs were isolated by Lymphoprep density gradient centrifugation and were stained directly, with no culture step. Samples were stained and sorted in pairs, with one healthy donor and one patient per experiment, so that batch effects were minimized. The High Capacity cDNA Reverse Transcription Kit was used to reverse transcribe all of the isolated RNA, meaning that expressed TCRB transcripts were what got sequenced. Deep immunoSEQ sequencing was performed on naive, central memory and regulatory T cell samples, with an average of roughly 4 million total reads per sample. Sorted cells were lysed in RLT buffer and RNA was extracted with DNase-treated RNeasy Micro or Mini kits, depending on cell number. To prevent cross-contamination, each cell subset was processed individually, whereas patient and healthy donor samples were processed jointly. The immunoSEQ multiplex PCR was used to amplify TCRB sequences from cDNA, yielding 87-bp fragments that span the CDR3 region. Amplicons were sequenced on the Illumina HiSeq platform. The authors' analysis ran thus. PCR bias was computationally corrected using synthetic template baselines, reads within Hamming distance 2 were collapsed, and singletons that could not be merged were discarded. By aligning reads against IMGT, V, D and J genes, CDR3 length, and insertions or deletions at six rearrangement sites were assigned. Within each subset, clonotype counts were normalized to sorted cell number, after which true diversity and Gini coefficients were computed with the tcR R package. Repertoire sharing was quantified using the overlap coefficient calculated on TCRB nucleotide sequences. TCRdb carries this immuneACCESS record with in-frame sequences only. Its versions omit some clonotypes, under half of them owing to an unresolved V gene in the studies checked, with the rest unexplained. The V and J calls and the clone size are those of that table, but D and trimming were determined from the DNA. The sample table shows some 220,000 clones, and around 9.9% are seen once. 1% to 1.5% of the sample is taken by the ten largest.

This clone was detected only a few times. Its antigen is not yet known. The input lacks base qualities; no much larger clone sits a single base away. The germline V gene specifies MGHRA as CDR1 and YSYEKL as CDR2. The V end gives up 2 bases and the J end 3 bases, leaving 9 bases in the junction not matched to a gene. The CDR3, from cysteine to phenylalanine, totals 17 residues. The only DNA kept is the CDR3, 51 bases in frame from the first base. The source of this sequence is a man aged 18 to 30 in good health. The rearrangement joined TRBV4-1 to TRBJ2-7; 11 bases in the middle match TRBD2. Sample: central memory CD4+ T cells from blood. The CDR3 protein: CASSQPTSGREFYEQYF. The sequence in DNA is TGCGCCAGCAGCCAACCTACTAGCGGGAGAGAGTTCTACGAGCAGTACTTC.